Sequencing of this T cell receptor beta chain was carried out in a study of cytomegalovirus exposure and HLA in healthy donors. For the study at large: A prior study identified over 100 million unique TCR beta sequences from 200 million or so T cells. Notes on the study in general: With DRB1 most and HLA-C fewest, TCR association rates differed between HLA loci in a later analysis. The records held CMV serostatus as the only immune exposure information. Most of the TCR beta V segments (in an earlier analysis) were productive either about 87% or about 30% of the time.

Primers included in the PCR were 60 Vbeta and 13 Jbeta primers. The method was immunoSEQ multiplex PCR; TCRdb's version includes in-frame clones alone and lacks a portion of them. The sample records approximately 140,000 clones, approximately 83% being singletons. Regarding this clone: Its antigen remains unknown.

The CDR3 loop spans 16 amino acids. Germline lookup yields CDR1 SGHNT and CDR2 YYREEE (reference sequence). V trimming: 4 bases; J trimming: 6 bases; junction bases outside the gene matches: 12. The clonotype comes from a male donor in good health and CMV-seronegative. Sequencing was performed on PBMCs. The chain links TRBV5-4 to TRBJ2-1; TRBD2 matches at 8 bases. The CDR3 DNA is TGTGCCAGCAGCCGGACTGGAGCGGGAGTATTCAATGAGCAGTTCTTC. Encoded protein: CASSRTGAGVFNEQFF.